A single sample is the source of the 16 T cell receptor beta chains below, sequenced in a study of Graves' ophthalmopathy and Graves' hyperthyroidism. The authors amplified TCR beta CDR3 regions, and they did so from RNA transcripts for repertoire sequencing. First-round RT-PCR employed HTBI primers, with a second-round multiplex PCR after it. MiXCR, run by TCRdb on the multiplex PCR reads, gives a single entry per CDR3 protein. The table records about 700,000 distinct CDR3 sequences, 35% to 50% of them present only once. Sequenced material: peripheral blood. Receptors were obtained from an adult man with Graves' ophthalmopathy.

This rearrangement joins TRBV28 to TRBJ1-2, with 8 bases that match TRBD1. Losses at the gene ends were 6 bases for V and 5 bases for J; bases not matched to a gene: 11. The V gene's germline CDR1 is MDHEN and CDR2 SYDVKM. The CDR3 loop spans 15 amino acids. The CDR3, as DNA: TGTGCCAGCAGGCCCTCAGGGGGCAGGGCATATGGCTACACCTTC. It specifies CASRPSGGRAYGYTF.

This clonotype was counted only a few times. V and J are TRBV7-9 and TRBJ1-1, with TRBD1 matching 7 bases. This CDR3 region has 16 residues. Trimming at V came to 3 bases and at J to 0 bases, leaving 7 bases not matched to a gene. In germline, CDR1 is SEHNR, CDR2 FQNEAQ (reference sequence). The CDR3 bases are TGTGCCAGCAGCTTGGCCTGGGACAGACTGAACACTGAAGCTTTCTTT. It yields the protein CASSLAWDRLNTEAFF.

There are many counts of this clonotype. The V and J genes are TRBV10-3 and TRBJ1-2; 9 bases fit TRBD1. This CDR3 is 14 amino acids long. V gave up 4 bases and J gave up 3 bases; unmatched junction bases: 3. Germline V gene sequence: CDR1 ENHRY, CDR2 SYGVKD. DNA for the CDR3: TGTGCCATCAGTGGAGACAGGGGGGACTATGGCTACACCTTC. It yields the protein CAISGDRGDYGYTF.

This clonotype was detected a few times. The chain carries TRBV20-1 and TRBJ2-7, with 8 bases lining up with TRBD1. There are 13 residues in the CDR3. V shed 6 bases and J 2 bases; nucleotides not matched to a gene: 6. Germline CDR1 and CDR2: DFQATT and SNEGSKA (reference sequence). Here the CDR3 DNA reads TGCAGTGCAACCGGGACAGGAACCTACGAGCAGTACTTC. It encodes CSATGTGTYEQYF.

CDR3 nucleotide sequence: TGTGCCACTCGGACAGGGAAGAAGGGAGGCAGCAATCAGCCCCAGCATTTT. Residues: CATRTGKKGGSNQPQHF. This rearrangement joins TRBV19 to TRBJ1-5; 8 nucleotides match TRBD1. This CDR3 has 17 amino acids. Trimming cost V 10 bases and J 1 base; bases outside gene matches: 15. Germline V lookup: CDR1 LNHDA, CDR2 SQIVND (reference sequence).

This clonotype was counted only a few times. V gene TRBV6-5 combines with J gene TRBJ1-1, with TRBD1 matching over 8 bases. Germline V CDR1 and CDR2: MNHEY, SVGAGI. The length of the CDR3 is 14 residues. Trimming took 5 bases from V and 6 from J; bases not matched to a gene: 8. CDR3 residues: CASSPRQGRAEAFF. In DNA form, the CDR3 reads TGTGCCAGCAGTCCGCGACAGGGGAGGGCTGAAGCTTTCTTT.

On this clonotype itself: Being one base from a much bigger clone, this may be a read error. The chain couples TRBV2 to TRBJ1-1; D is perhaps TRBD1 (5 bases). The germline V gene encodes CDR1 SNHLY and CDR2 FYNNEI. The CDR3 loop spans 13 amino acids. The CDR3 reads CASSLDSGTEASF. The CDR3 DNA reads TGTGCCAGCAGTCTAGACAGCGGCACTGAAGCTTCCTTT. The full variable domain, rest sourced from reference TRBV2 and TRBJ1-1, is EPEVTQTPSHQVTQMGQEVILRCVPISNHLYFYWYRQILGQKVEFLVSFYNNEISEKSEIFDDQFSVERPDGSNFTLKIRSTKLEDSAMYFCASSLDSGTEASFGQGTRLTVV.

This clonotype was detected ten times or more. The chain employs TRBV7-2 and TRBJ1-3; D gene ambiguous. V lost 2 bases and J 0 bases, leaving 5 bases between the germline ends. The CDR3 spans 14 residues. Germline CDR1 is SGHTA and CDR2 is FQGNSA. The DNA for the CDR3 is TGTGCCAGCAGCTTAATCTACTCTGGAAACACCATATATTTT. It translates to CASSLIYSGNTIYF.

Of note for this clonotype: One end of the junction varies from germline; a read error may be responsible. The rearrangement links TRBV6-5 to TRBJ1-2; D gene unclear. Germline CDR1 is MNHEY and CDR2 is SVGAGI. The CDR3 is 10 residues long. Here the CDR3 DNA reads TGTGCCATCAGTGAAGTTGGCTACACCTTC. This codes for CAISEVGYTF.

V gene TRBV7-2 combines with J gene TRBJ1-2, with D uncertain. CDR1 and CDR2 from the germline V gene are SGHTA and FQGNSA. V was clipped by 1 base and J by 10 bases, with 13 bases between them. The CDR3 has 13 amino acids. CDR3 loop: CASSLESTGDYTF. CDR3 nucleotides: TGTGCCAGCAGCTTAGAGTCCACGGGAGACTACACCTTC.

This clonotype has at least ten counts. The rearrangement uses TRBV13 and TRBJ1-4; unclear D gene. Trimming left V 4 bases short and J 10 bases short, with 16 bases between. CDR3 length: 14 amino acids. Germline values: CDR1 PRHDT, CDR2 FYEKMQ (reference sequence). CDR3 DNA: TGTGCCAGCAGCTACTCGAACAATCCGGGAAAACTGTTTTTT. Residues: CASSYSNNPGKLFF.

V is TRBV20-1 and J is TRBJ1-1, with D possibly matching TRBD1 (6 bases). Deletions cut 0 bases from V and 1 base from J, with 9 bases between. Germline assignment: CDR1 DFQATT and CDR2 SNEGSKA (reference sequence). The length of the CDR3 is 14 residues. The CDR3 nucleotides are TGCAGTGCTAGAGAGGGACACTCGAACACTGAAGCTTTCTTT. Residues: CSAREGHSNTEAFF.

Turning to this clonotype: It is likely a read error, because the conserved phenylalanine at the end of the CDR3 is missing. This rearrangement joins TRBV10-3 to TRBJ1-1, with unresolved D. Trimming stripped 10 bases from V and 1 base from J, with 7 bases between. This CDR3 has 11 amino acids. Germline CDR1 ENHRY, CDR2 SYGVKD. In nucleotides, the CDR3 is TGTGCCAGCAGAGGGAACACTGAAGCTTTCTAT. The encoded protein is CASRGNTEAFY.

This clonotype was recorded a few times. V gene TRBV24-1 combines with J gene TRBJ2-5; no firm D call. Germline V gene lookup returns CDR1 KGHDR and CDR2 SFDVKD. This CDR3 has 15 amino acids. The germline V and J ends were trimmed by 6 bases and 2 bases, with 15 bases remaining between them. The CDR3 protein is CATSPVVTRQETQYF. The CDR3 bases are TGTGCCACCAGTCCAGTCGTTACCCGGCAAGAGACCCAGTACTTC.

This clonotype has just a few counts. The CDR3 DNA sequence: TGTGCCAGCATTGGGGGATCCACCGGGGAGCTGTTTTTT. Its translation is CASIGGSTGELFF. The V call is TRBV2, the J call TRBJ2-2; D is possibly TRBD1 or TRBD2 (5 bases each). Deletions cut 7 bases from V and 4 bases from J, with 10 bases between. CDR1 and CDR2 (germline): SNHLY, FYNNEI. The CDR3 sequence is 13 residues long.

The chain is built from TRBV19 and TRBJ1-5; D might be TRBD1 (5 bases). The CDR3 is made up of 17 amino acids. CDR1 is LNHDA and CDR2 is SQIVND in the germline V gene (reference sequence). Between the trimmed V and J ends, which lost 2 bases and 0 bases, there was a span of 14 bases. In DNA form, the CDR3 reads TGTGCCAGTAGTATACAAGGGGCCGGCTATAGCAATCAGCCCCAGCATTTT. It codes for CASSIQGAGYSNQPQHF.